A single sample is the source of the 32 T cell receptor beta chains below, sequenced in a study of cytomegalovirus exposure and HLA in healthy donors. Primers: 60 Vbeta forward and 13 Jbeta reverse. Data came from immunoSEQ multiplex PCR; TCRdb stores just in-frame clones and leaves some out. The sample includes roughly 230,000 clones, around 90% of them seen just once. Sequences were obtained from PBMCs. Receptors originate from a girl aged 2-15 years in good health and CMV-seronegative.

For this clone: The identical CDR3 is also encoded by other nucleotide sequences in the sample. The V gene is TRBV5-4, the J gene TRBJ1-1; a weak D match, TRBD1 (6 bases). Trimming left V 0 bases short and J 5 bases short, with 11 bases between. CDR3 size: 14 residues. CDR1 and CDR2 from the germline V gene are SGHNT and YYREEE (reference sequence). The CDR3 loop is CASSLGQGRTEAFF. CDR3 sequence (DNA): TGTGCCAGCAGCTTGGGCCAGGGGCGAACTGAAGCTTTCTTT.

The chain combines TRBV6-5 with TRBJ1-4; D might be TRBD1 (5 bases). Trimming stripped 5 bases from V and 1 base from J, with 11 bases between. The germline CDR1 and CDR2 sequences are MNHEY and SVGAGI. The CDR3 has 15 residues. In DNA form, the CDR3 reads TGTGCCAGCAGTAGCACCGGGGGAACTAATGAAAAACTGTTTTTT. Amino acid sequence: CASSSTGGTNEKLFF.

The CDR3 DNA follows: TGTGCCAGCGCTAGGGGGGAGCAGTTCTTC. Encoded protein: CASARGEQFF. This chain connects TRBV7-2 to TRBJ2-1; perhaps TRBD1 as D (6 bases). Germline V gene data show CDR1 as SGHTA and CDR2 as FQGNSA. Trimming took 8 bases from V and 10 from J, leaving 9 bases between them. The CDR3 spans 10 residues. Full variable domain (rest looked up from reference TRBV7-2 and TRBJ2-1): GAGVSQSPSNKVTEKGKDVELRCDPISGHTALYWYRQSLGQGLEFLIYFQGNSAPDKSGLPSDRFSAERTGGSVSTLTIQRTQQEDSAVYLCASARGEQFFGPGTRLTVL.

The rearrangement links TRBV5-5 to TRBJ1-5; a possible D gene is TRBD1 (5 bases). The CDR3 covers 15 residues. From germline, CDR1 is SGHKS and CDR2 YYEKEE (reference sequence). The V and J ends lost 0 bases and 0 bases respectively, with 7 bases between them. The CDR3 sequence: CASSLGQNSNQPQHF. CDR3 nucleotide sequence: TGTGCCAGCAGCTTGGGACAGAATAGCAATCAGCCCCAGCATTTT. The full variable domain, with the rest looked up from reference TRBV5-5 and TRBJ1-5, is DAGVTQSPTHLIKTRGQQVTLRCSPISGHKSVSWYQQVLGQGPQFIFQYYEKEERGRGNFPDRFSARQFPNYSSELNVNALLLGDSALYLCASSLGQNSNQPQHFGDGTRLSIL.

The chain uses TRBV30 and TRBJ2-2; 9 positions match TRBD1. The CDR3 sequence is 14 residues long. After removal of 5 bases from V and 5 bases from J, the junction contained 6 bases not matched to a gene. Germline V gene sequence: CDR1 GTSNPN, CDR2 SVGIG (reference sequence). The CDR3 here is CAWLPGQGTGELFF. Written as DNA, the CDR3 is TGTGCCTGGCTACCGGGACAGGGTACCGGGGAGCTGTTTTTT.

The chain uses TRBV18 and TRBJ2-1; D not resolved. With 2 bases removed from V and 0 bases from J, the gap between germline ends came to 11 bases. The CDR3 totals 16 residues. Germline V lookup: CDR1 KGHSH, CDR2 LQKENI. CDR3 bases: TGTGCCAGCTCACCAACTTTTGGTAGCTCCTACAATGAGCAGTTCTTC. Translation gives CASSPTFGSSYNEQFF.

The rearrangement joins TRBV28 to TRBJ1-5, with a weak D call TRBD1 (6 bases). The CDR3 extends over 16 amino acids. CDR1 is MDHEN and CDR2 is SYDVKM in the germline V gene. V lost 3 bases and J lost 3, with 15 bases in between. CDR3 protein: CASSFPPGGANQPQHF. The DNA for the CDR3 is TGTGCCAGCAGTTTCCCCCCCGGGGGGGCCAATCAGCCCCAGCATTTT.

The chain couples TRBV12-5 to TRBJ2-6; tentatively, D is TRBD1 (6 bases). The V gene's germline CDR1 is LGHNT and CDR2 FRNRAP. The CDR3 is 16 amino acids. Trimming cost V 5 bases and J 3 bases, with 14 bases left between them. Written as DNA, the CDR3 is TGTGCTAGTGGTCCAGCAGGGGATCTTGGGGCCAACGTCCTGACTTTC. Residues: CASGPAGDLGANVLTF.

The V and J genes are TRBV9 and TRBJ1-1, with D possibly TRBD1 on 5 matching bases. The CDR3 runs 15 residues. Germline V gene sequence: CDR1 SGDLS, CDR2 YYNGEE. Trimming cost V 4 bases and J 5 bases, with 18 bases left between them. CDR3 region: CASSPPPPGRTEAFF. CDR3 DNA sequence: TGTGCCAGCAGCCCCCCCCCGCCAGGGAGGACTGAAGCTTTCTTT.

This clone was found once. This sequence joins TRBV19 and TRBJ2-2, with TRBD2 identical over 7 bases. Trimming at V came to 8 bases and at J to 1 base, leaving 13 bases not matched to a gene. From germline, CDR1 is LNHDA and CDR2 SQIVND (reference sequence). This CDR3 is built from 17 residues. CDR3 bases: TGTGCCAGTTTAACCTACCTAGGACTAGAGAACACCGGGGAGCTGTTTTTT. Protein sequence: CASLTYLGLENTGELFF.

This chain uses TRBV5-1 with TRBJ2-5; 11 bases map to TRBD2. Germline V CDR1 and CDR2: SGHRS, YFSETQ. The CDR3 has 15 amino acids. The junction had 3 bases not matched to a gene; V was cut back by 4 bases and J by 1 base. As DNA, the CDR3 is TGCGCCAGCAGCGCGGGACTAGCGGTCCAAGAGACCCAGTACTTC. It translates to CASSAGLAVQETQYF.

The CDR3 spells CASSPDSLGKLFF. In DNA, the CDR3 is TGTGCCAGCAGCCCAGACTCATTGGGTAAACTGTTTTTT. V gene TRBV5-4 combines with J gene TRBJ1-4; D unclear. The CDR3 covers 13 residues. Trimming pared 4 bases from V and 11 bases from J, leaving 15 bases between. From germline, CDR1 is SGHNT and CDR2 YYREEE (reference sequence). The full variable domain, with the rest looked up from reference TRBV5-4 and TRBJ1-4, is ETGVTQSPTHLIKTRGQQVTLRCSSQSGHNTVSWYQQALGQGPQFIFQYYREEENGRGNFPPRFSGLQFPNYSSELNVNALELDDSALYLCASSPDSLGKLFFGSGTQLSVL.

The rearrangement uses TRBV23-1 and TRBJ2-1, with 8 bases aligning to TRBD2. TRBV23-1 is an ORF, with its function uncertain. V dropped 2 bases and J dropped 2; count of bases not matched to a gene: 8. The length of the CDR3 is 17 residues. The CDR3 coding sequence is TGCGCCAGCAGTCAAAAGGCGGGAGGCTTCCCCTACAATGAGCAGTTCTTC. Encoded protein: CASSQKAGGFPYNEQFF.

The genes are TRBV4-1 and TRBJ1-5; 11 positions match TRBD1. Trimming removed 3 bases from V and 3 bases from J; junction bases left unmatched: 16. This CDR3 contains 20 residues. Germline V gives CDR1 MGHRA, CDR2 YSYEKL. This CDR3 reads CASSHLGQGEGVGPNQPQHF. DNA of the CDR3: TGCGCCAGCAGCCACCTGGGACAGGGGGAAGGAGTAGGTCCCAATCAGCCCCAGCATTTT.

This chain joins TRBV19 and TRBJ2-1; 9 bases agree with TRBD2. With V trimmed by 2 bases and J by 6 bases, 8 bases remained unmatched. CDR1 and CDR2 (germline): LNHDA, SQIVND (reference sequence). This CDR3 is 16 amino acids long. The DNA for the CDR3 is TGTGCCAGTAGTATACTGTCTGCGGGAGGGCCCAATGAGCAGTTCTTC. This codes for CASSILSAGGPNEQFF.

This rearrangement joins TRBV28 to TRBJ1-2, with D possibly being TRBD1 (6 bases). Germline V gene data show CDR1 as MDHEN and CDR2 as SYDVKM. This CDR3 is 15 amino acids long. Trimming left V 3 bases short and J 5 bases short, with 16 bases between. The CDR3 nucleotides are TGTGCCAGCAGTTTTCAGGGGCGCCCCATTTATGGCTACACCTTC. Encoded protein: CASSFQGRPIYGYTF.

The chain recombines TRBV4-2 with TRBJ1-5, with a weak D call TRBD1 (5 bases). The CDR3 extends over 15 amino acids. Trimming shortened V by 3 bases and J by 8 bases, and 17 bases separated the two germline ends. The germline V gene has CDR1 LGHNA and CDR2 YNFKEQ. This chain's CDR3 is CASSQAGLGREPQHF. CDR3 bases: TGTGCCAGCAGCCAGGCGGGACTCGGGCGTGAGCCCCAGCATTTT.

J is TRBJ1-4 and V is TRBV2; D ambiguous. The CDR3 covers 15 residues. Germline V gene sequence: CDR1 SNHLY, CDR2 FYNNEI. Trimming cost V 11 bases and J 0 bases, with 16 bases left between them. Here the CDR3 DNA reads TGTGCCTCCTCCCACGGTCTCACAACTAATGAAAAACTGTTTTTT. Amino acids: CASSHGLTTNEKLFF.

The V gene is TRBV27, the J gene TRBJ2-1, with 9 bases lining up with TRBD2. This CDR3 region has 13 residues. J lost 6 bases, V lost 8 bases, and 5 bases had no gene match. CDR1 and CDR2 (germline): MNHEY, SMNVEV (reference sequence). The CDR3, as DNA: TGTGCCAGCGGGCGGGGGGGCTTCAATGAGCAGTTCTTC. Protein sequence: CASGRGGFNEQFF.

The chain employs TRBV12-5 and TRBJ2-3; tentative D call: TRBD1 (6 bases). Trimming cost V 1 base and J 2 bases, with 13 bases left between them. Per germline, CDR1 LGHNT and CDR2 FRNRAP. This CDR3 has 16 residues. The CDR3 loop reads CASGLAEGGSTDTQYF. The CDR3 DNA reads as TGTGCTAGTGGTTTGGCGGAAGGGGGTTCCACAGATACGCAGTATTTT.

This chain connects TRBV7-9 to TRBJ1-4; D ambiguous. Germline V gene lookup returns CDR1 SEHNR and CDR2 FQNEAQ (reference sequence). The CDR3 length is 18 residues. Trimming removed 2 bases from V and 0 bases from J, with 16 bases in between. CDR3 amino acids: CASSLRPLGPATNEKLFF. CDR3 in DNA: TGTGCCAGCAGCTTACGTCCCCTGGGCCCTGCAACTAATGAAAAACTGTTTTTT. Full variable domain (missing parts from reference TRBV7-9 and TRBJ1-4): DTGVSQNPRHKITKRGQNVTFRCDPISEHNRLYWYRQTLGQGPEFLTYFQNEAQLEKSRLLSDRFSAERPKGSFSTLEIQRTEQGDSAMYLCASSLRPLGPATNEKLFFGSGTQLSVL.

The V and J genes are TRBV2 and TRBJ2-2; D is possibly TRBD2 (7 bases). Deletions cut 9 bases from V and 2 bases from J, with 16 bases between. Germline CDR1 is SNHLY and CDR2 is FYNNEI. There are 15 residues in the CDR3. CDR3 coding DNA: TGTGCCAGATCGCGGGGGCCCGAAAACACCGGGGAGCTGTTTTTT. Translating it yields CARSRGPENTGELFF.

The rearrangement uses TRBV6-5 and TRBJ1-1; D gene uncertain. This CDR3 contains 13 residues. V gave up 5 bases and J gave up 0 bases, with 7 bases separating them. Germline V lookup: CDR1 MNHEY, CDR2 SVGAGI. The CDR3 DNA follows: TGTGCCAGCAGTAGAGTGGTGAACACTGAAGCTTTCTTT. It is translated as CASSRVVNTEAFF.

The V gene is TRBV11-3, the J gene TRBJ2-7, with TRBD2 identical over 9 bases. Trimming removed 0 bases from V and 3 bases from J; junction bases left unmatched: 3. Germline V gene sequence: CDR1 SGHNT, CDR2 YENEEA. The CDR3 has 15 amino acids. This CDR3 is CASSLDSGSGYEQYF. As DNA, the CDR3 is TGTGCCAGCAGCTTAGATAGCGGGAGTGGCTACGAGCAGTACTTC.

The chain joins TRBV6-5 to TRBJ1-4; D may be TRBD1 (6 bases). The CDR3 covers 16 residues. The germline V and J ends were trimmed by 0 bases and 5 bases, with 13 bases remaining between them. Per germline, CDR1 MNHEY and CDR2 SVGAGI. The CDR3 nucleotides are TGTGCCAGCAGTTACTCGAATAGGGGGAAAAATGAAAAACTGTTTTTT. Encoded protein: CASSYSNRGKNEKLFF.

A few counts support this clone. This chain uses TRBV5-1 with TRBJ2-7; TRBD1 matches at 9 bases. The CDR3 spans 12 residues. J lost 7 bases, V lost 4 bases, and 3 bases had no gene match. The germline V gene has CDR1 SGHRS and CDR2 YFSETQ. The CDR3 nucleotides read TGCGCCAGCAGCCGGGACAGGGAAGAGCAGTACTTC. Protein: CASSRDREEQYF.

The J gene is TRBJ2-3, the V gene TRBV5-1; no reliable D call. The CDR3 is 14 amino acids. Trimming pared 0 bases from V and 1 base from J, leaving 6 bases between. Germline values: CDR1 SGHRS, CDR2 YFSETQ. The DNA of the CDR3 is TGCGCCAGCAGCTTGGGCCCAGGCACAGATACGCAGTATTTT. It codes for CASSLGPGTDTQYF. Variable domain in full (rest from reference TRBV5-1 and TRBJ2-3): KAGVTQTPRYLIKTRGQQVTLSCSPISGHRSVSWYQQTPGQGLQFLFEYFSETQRNKGNFPGRFSGRQFSNSRSEMNVSTLELGDSALYLCASSLGPGTDTQYFGPGTRLTVL.

J is TRBJ1-1 and V is TRBV6-1; TRBD1 agrees at 7 bases. Germline-derived CDR1 and CDR2 are MNHNS and SASEGT. The CDR3 has 17 residues. The V and J ends lost 0 bases and 1 base, in that order; junction bases with no gene match: 8. The CDR3 coding sequence is TGTGCCAGCAGTGAAGCGGTAGACAGGGTTCGGAACACTGAAGCTTTCTTT. Translating gives CASSEAVDRVRNTEAFF.

The chain carries TRBV5-5 and TRBJ2-3, with 12 bases aligning to TRBD2. CDR1 and CDR2 from the germline V gene are SGHKS and YYEKEE (reference sequence). The CDR3 spans 18 residues. Trimming took 2 bases from V and 4 from J; bases not matched to a gene: 11. DNA of the CDR3: TGTGCCAGCAGCTTAGGACTAGCGGGAACTATAGTAGCAGATACGCAGTATTTT. Encoded protein: CASSLGLAGTIVADTQYF.

The chain joins TRBV18 to TRBJ2-7, with 7 bases matching TRBD2. This CDR3 is 12 amino acids long. V trimming: 2 bases; J trimming: 7 bases; junction bases outside the gene matches: 2. Germline assignment: CDR1 KGHSH and CDR2 LQKENI. The CDR3 sequence: CASSPGGGEQYF. Here the CDR3 DNA reads TGTGCCAGCTCACCAGGCGGGGGTGAGCAGTACTTC.

This rearrangement joins TRBV28 to TRBJ1-5; weak D call: TRBD1 (6 bases). In germline, CDR1 is MDHEN, CDR2 SYDVKM. The CDR3 covers 14 residues. V was clipped by 3 bases and J by 6 bases, with 12 bases between them. CDR3 sequence: CASSLAGVIQPQHF. The CDR3 DNA reads as TGTGCCAGCAGTTTGGCAGGGGTCATTCAGCCCCAGCATTTT.

This clone appeared a single time. The J gene is TRBJ2-3, the V gene TRBV4-1; D uncertain. V lost 1 base to trimming and J lost 5 bases, with 4 bases between them. Per germline, CDR1 MGHRA and CDR2 YSYEKL. This CDR3 comprises 12 residues. The CDR3 nucleotides read TGCGCCAGCAGCCAAGCAGAAGATACGCAGTATTTT. It codes for CASSQAEDTQYF.